These T cell receptor beta chains were read from a single sample in a study of cytomegalovirus exposure and HLA in healthy donors. Profiled with immunoSEQ multiplex PCR; TCRdb holds only in-frame clones, not every one. The sample carries about 31,000 clones, about 86% recorded once. The specimen was PBMCs. These receptors came from a boy younger than 18 in good health and CMV-seronegative. Each CDR3 is given with its conserved first and last residue. Fields, in order: J gene, clone size, V gene, D gene, CDR3 DNA, CDR3 protein. D genes are given only for firm matches. Clone size is not always given. Where it is, it says once, few, many or a class for expanded clones.

J: TRBJ2-7; size: once; V: TRBV15; D: TRBD1; DNA: TGTGCCACCAGCAGAGTAAGACAGGGGGCACTTCGCGAGCAGTACTTC; CDR3: CATSRVRQGALREQYF
J: TRBJ2-3; size: .; V: TRBV6-5; D: TRBD2; DNA: TGTGCCAGCAGCCAGCCCCCTAGCGGGACGCAGTATTTT; CDR3: CASSQPPSGTQYF
J: TRBJ2-3; size: .; V: TRBV5-6; D: .; DNA: TGTGCCAGCAGGAGAACAGATACGCAGTATTTT; CDR3: CASRRTDTQYF
J: TRBJ2-7; size: .; V: TRBV29-1; D: .; DNA: TGCAGCGTAGAGGACGGGGACTACGAGCAGTACTTC; CDR3: CSVEDGDYEQYF
J: TRBJ1-6; size: .; V: TRBV9; D: .; DNA: TGTGCCAGCAGCCCCTGCGGCAGGGCTCTTTCACCCCTCCACTTT; CDR3: CASSPCGRALSPLHF
J: TRBJ2-2; size: .; V: TRBV5-6; D: TRBD1; DNA: TGTGCCAGCAGCTTGGGAGGGGGCGCCGGGGAGCTGTTTTTT; CDR3: CASSLGGGAGELFF
J: TRBJ2-1; size: .; V: TRBV6-5; D: .; DNA: TGTGCCAGCAGTATACAGGGCAATGAGCAGTTCTTC; CDR3: CASSIQGNEQFF
J: TRBJ2-5; size: .; V: TRBV11-2; D: TRBD1; DNA: TGTGCCAGCAGTCTTGGACAGGGCGTTATGGAAGAGACCCAGTACTTC; CDR3: CASSLGQGVMEETQYF
J: TRBJ1-2; size: .; V: TRBV10-2; D: TRBD1; DNA: TGCGCCAGCAGAACAAACGGACAGGCCCTCTATGGCTACACCTTC; CDR3: CASRTNGQALYGYTF
J: TRBJ2-2; size: .; V: TRBV6-1; D: .; DNA: TGTGCCAGCAGTGAATTACGAGGAGGGCTCGCCGGGGAGCTGTTTTTT; CDR3: CASSELRGGLAGELFF
J: TRBJ2-5; size: .; V: TRBV5-1; D: TRBD1; DNA: TGCGCCAGCAACCGGTGGACAGGGGGAGAAGAGACCCAGTACTTC; CDR3: CASNRWTGGEETQYF
J: TRBJ2-7; size: .; V: TRBV7-9; D: TRBD2; DNA: TGTGCCAGCAGCGTCGAGACTAGCGGGGTTTGGAGTTACGAGCAGTACTTC; CDR3: CASSVETSGVWSYEQYF
J: TRBJ1-2; size: .; V: TRBV5-6; D: TRBD1; DNA: TGTGCCAGCAGCTTGAAGGGTGCAGGGGGCAATGGGGGCTACACCTTC; CDR3: CASSLKGAGGNGGYTF
J: TRBJ2-5; size: .; V: TRBV18; D: .; DNA: TGTGCCAGCTCACTCCGTTCCGGAGTAGAGACCCAGTACTTC; CDR3: CASSLRSGVETQYF
J: TRBJ1-3; size: .; V: TRBV4-2; D: TRBD1; DNA: TGTGCCAGCAGCCAAGACATCGACAGGGGGCTTTCTGGAAACACCATATATTTT; CDR3: CASSQDIDRGLSGNTIYF
J: TRBJ2-2; size: .; V: TRBV4-2; D: TRBD1; DNA: TGTGCCAGCAGCCCGACAGGGGATGGGGACACCGGGGAGCTGTTTTTT; CDR3: CASSPTGDGDTGELFF
J: TRBJ2-7; size: once; V: TRBV6-5; D: TRBD1; DNA: TGTGCCAGCAGTTACTCCGGGACAGGGGACGAGCAGTACTTC; CDR3: CASSYSGTGDEQYF
J: TRBJ1-1; size: .; V: TRBV4-1; D: .; DNA: TGCGCCAGCAGCCAAGATCCCCAGTGGAACACTGAAGCTTTCTTT; CDR3: CASSQDPQWNTEAFF
J: TRBJ1-2; size: .; V: TRBV6-1; D: .; DNA: TGTGCCAGCATGCCAGGGGCTAACTATGGCTACACCTTC; CDR3: CASMPGANYGYTF
J: TRBJ2-5; size: .; V: TRBV11-2; D: TRBD2; DNA: TGTGCCAGCAGCGTGAGCGGGGGGGCTTCTAAAGAGACCCAGTACTTC; CDR3: CASSVSGGASKETQYF
J: TRBJ2-3; size: .; V: TRBV5-1; D: .; DNA: TGCGCCAGCAGCTCCGACAGGTCTGGCACAGATACGCAGTATTTT; CDR3: CASSSDRSGTDTQYF
J: TRBJ2-2; size: .; V: TRBV5-1; D: TRBD1; DNA: TGTGCCAGCAGCGTGGGACAGGGGCGGGTCGGGGAGCTGTTTTTT; CDR3: CASSVGQGRVGELFF
J: TRBJ2-7; size: .; V: TRBV5-1; D: TRBD1; DNA: TGCGCCAGCAGCTTTCAGGACAGGGGATCATACGAGCAGTACTTC; CDR3: CASSFQDRGSYEQYF
J: TRBJ1-1; size: .; V: TRBV5-1; D: .; DNA: TGCGCCAGCAGCTTGACAGGAGGGCAGAACACTGAAGCTTTCTTT; CDR3: CASSLTGGQNTEAFF
J: TRBJ1-4; size: .; V: TRBV15; D: .; DNA: TGTGCCACCAGCAGAGATCCCAACCGGGGTGAAAAACTGTTTTTT; CDR3: CATSRDPNRGEKLFF
J: TRBJ1-1; size: few; V: TRBV7-9; D: .; DNA: TGTGCCAGCAGCTTAGAGGGGGACATAATGAACACTGAAGCTTTCTTT; CDR3: CASSLEGDIMNTEAFF